This T cell receptor beta chain was captured in a study of tissue T cells after allogeneic stem cell transplantation. On this clone: Mismatch with germline at one junction end may stem from a read error. Gene names are the mouse ones. The observed sequence ends 1 residue before the CDR3 terminus, with the missing tail filled in from the germline J gene.

Sequencing was performed with immunoSEQ multiplex PCR; in TCRdb, only in-frame clones are kept and a portion is missing. The table has more than 2,500 clones, 45% to 50% seen once. Time point given: mouse harvest day 14 after allogeneic transplant. Mouse grafts combined 10^7 T-cell-depleted bone marrow cells with 10^6 splenic CD5+ T cells. This mouse GVHD model was MHC-mismatched B6 to BALB/c, profiled day 7 or 14. In germline, CDR1 is LGHDT, CDR2 YNNKQL (reference sequence). This CDR3 has 13 residues. This receptor was identified in a female BALB/c mouse given C57BL/6 T cells with graft-versus-host disease after an allogeneic hematopoietic cell transplant. The chain is built from TRBV4 and TRBJ2-7; D is uncertain. The source material was lymph node tissue. CDR3 region: CASSQDRDYEQYF. CDR3 DNA, as far as it was read: TGTGCCAGCAGCCAAGATCGGGACTATGAACAGTAC.